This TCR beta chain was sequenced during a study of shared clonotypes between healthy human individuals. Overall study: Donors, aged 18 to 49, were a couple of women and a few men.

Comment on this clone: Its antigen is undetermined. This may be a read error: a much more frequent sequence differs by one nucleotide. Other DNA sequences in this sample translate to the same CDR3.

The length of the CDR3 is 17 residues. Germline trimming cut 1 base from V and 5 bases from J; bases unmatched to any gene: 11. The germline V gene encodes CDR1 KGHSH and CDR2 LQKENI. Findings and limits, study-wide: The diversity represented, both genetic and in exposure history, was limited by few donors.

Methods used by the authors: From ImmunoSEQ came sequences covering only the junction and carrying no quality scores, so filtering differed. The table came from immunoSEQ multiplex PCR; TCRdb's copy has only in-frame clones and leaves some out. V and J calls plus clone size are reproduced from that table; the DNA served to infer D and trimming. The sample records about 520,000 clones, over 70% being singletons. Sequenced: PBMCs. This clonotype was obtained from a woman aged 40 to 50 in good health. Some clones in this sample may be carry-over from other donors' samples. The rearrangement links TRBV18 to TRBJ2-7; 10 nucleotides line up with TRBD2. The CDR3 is CASSPLPAGGPGDEQYF. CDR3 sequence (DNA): TGTGCCAGCTCACCACTCCCAGCGGGGGGGCCGGGGGACGAGCAGTACTTC.